This TCR beta chain was identified during a study of blood T cells in healthy people across ages. This CDR3 is 14 amino acids long. Germline V gene data show CDR1 as SGHRS and CDR2 as YFSETQ. It was with a sample-barcoded 5' primer and a J-beta primer mix that a second PCR of about 6 to 12 cycles was run. Researchers report that a template-switch adaptor with 12 random nucleotides tagged each cDNA molecule. TCRdb reprocessed the 5' RACE reads with MiXCR, giving one entry per CDR3 protein. In the table there are under 1 million distinct CDR3 sequences, roughly 44% of which are singletons. Isolation recovered at least 6 million PBMCs from every sample. This clonotype was observed at least ten times. Its target is not known. One end of the junction varies from germline; a read error may be responsible. Study-wide points: Versus aged donors, long-lived donors had higher diversity and more naive CD4+ cells. With age, beta diversity per million T cells declined roughly linearly, significantly by 40 to 50.

The TCR comes from a man aged 55 to 70 in good health. The sample taken for sequencing was blood. The chain combines TRBV5-1 with TRBJ2-1; TRBD2 matches 11 bases. The CDR3 DNA reads as TGTGCCAGCAGTCCTAGCGGGGGGTACAATGAGCAGTTCTTC. It specifies CASSPSGGYNEQFF.